The sequence of this TCR beta chain was determined in a study of vaccination effects on CD4 cells after COVID-19. The overall study: Every participant took two doses of the BNT162b2 or mRNA-1273 vaccine. Regarding the study as a whole: A shortage of convalescent patients and an absence of early post-infection timepoints characterized the study.

Clones were sequenced by immunoSEQ multiplex PCR, and TCRdb holds only the in-frame ones, with some missing. The table records about 21,000 clones, 65% to 75% of them present only once. Ahead of sequencing, the ViraFEST assay grew antigen-specific CD4+ T cells using viral peptide pools. Researchers isolated CD4+ T cells once approximately 10 days of culture had elapsed. According to the study, vaccine recipients showed no prior SARS-CoV-2 infection and negative nucleocapsid antibodies. IL-2 medium supplanted half the medium on days 3 and 7. With respect to this clone: Its antigen is currently unknown.

Between the trimmed V and J ends, which lost 4 bases and 0 bases, there was a span of 4 bases. Looked up from germline, CDR1 is SGHRS and CDR2 is YFSETQ. The CDR3 runs to 13 residues. The clonotype was recovered from a human donor who received a COVID-19 vaccine. The sample in question was CD4+ T cells from PBMCs cultured with HCoV-NL63 spike peptides, obtained before COVID-19 vaccination. The chain is built from TRBV5-1 and TRBJ2-2, with D unresolved. The CDR3 reads CASSISNTGELFF. The CDR3 DNA is TGCGCCAGCAGCATTTCGAACACCGGGGAGCTGTTTTTT.